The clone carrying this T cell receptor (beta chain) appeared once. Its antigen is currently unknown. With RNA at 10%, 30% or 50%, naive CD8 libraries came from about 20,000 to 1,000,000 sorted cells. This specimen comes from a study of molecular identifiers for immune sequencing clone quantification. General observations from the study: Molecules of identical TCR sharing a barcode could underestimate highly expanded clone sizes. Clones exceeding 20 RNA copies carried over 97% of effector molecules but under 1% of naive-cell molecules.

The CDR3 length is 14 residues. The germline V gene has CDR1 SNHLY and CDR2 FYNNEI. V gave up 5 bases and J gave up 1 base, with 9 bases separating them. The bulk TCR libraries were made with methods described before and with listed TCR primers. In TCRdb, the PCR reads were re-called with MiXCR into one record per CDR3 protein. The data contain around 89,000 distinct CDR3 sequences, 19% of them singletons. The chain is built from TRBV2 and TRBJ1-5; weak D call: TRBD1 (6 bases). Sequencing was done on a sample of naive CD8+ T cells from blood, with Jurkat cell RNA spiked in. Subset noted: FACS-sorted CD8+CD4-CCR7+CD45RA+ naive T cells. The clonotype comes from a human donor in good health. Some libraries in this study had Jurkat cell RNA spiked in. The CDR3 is CASSHGQSNQPQHF. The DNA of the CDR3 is TGTGCCAGCAGTCATGGACAGAGCAATCAGCCCCAGCATTTT. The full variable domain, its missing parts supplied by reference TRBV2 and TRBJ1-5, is EPEVTQTPSHQVTQMGQEVILRCVPISNHLYFYWYRQILGQKVEFLVSFYNNEISEKSEIFDDQFSVERPDGSNFTLKIRSTKLEDSAMYFCASSHGQSNQPQHFGDGTRLSIL.